Below, 29 T cell receptor beta chains from the same sample are listed, as sequenced in a study of fetal regulatory T cell absence and autoimmunity. Assay: immunoSEQ multiplex PCR; the TCRdb copy retains only in-frame clones and omits some. The sample yields 95,000 to 100,000 clones, less than 80% seen once. The sample comprised pancreas tissue. Receptors were obtained from a male donor with IPEX syndrome.

This chain uses TRBV4-3 with TRBJ1-6, with unresolved D. CDR3 length: 17 amino acids. The germline CDR1 and CDR2 sequences are LGHNA and YSLEER. The V end was cut by 1 base, the J end by 4 bases, with 14 bases between. Here the CDR3 DNA reads TGCGCCAGCAGCCAAGTTTTAAGACCGAGATATAATTCACCCCTCCACTTT. It encodes CASSQVLRPRYNSPLHF.

The rearrangement joins TRBV18 to TRBJ1-3, with unresolved D. The CDR3 sequence is 13 residues long. Trimming took 2 bases from V and 4 from J, leaving 6 bases between them. Germline V gives CDR1 KGHSH, CDR2 LQKENI. As DNA, the CDR3 is TGTGCCAGCTCACCATCAGAGGGAAACACCATATATTTT. Translating it yields CASSPSEGNTIYF. Based on the CDR3 plus reference TRBV18 and TRBJ1-3, the full variable domain is NAGVMQNPRHLVRRRGQEARLRCSPMKGHSHVYWYRQLPEEGLKFMVYLQKENIIDESGMPKERFSAEFPKEGPSILRIQQVVRGDSAAYFCASSPSEGNTIYFGEGSWLTVV.

This chain links TRBV30 with TRBJ2-2; maybe TRBD1 (5 bases). This CDR3 spans 13 amino acids. The V end was cut by 7 bases, the J end by 1 base, with 10 bases between. Germline V gives CDR1 GTSNPN, CDR2 SVGIG (reference sequence). CDR3 coding DNA: TGTGCCTCTACAAGGGGGAACACCGGGGAGCTGTTTTTT. It encodes CASTRGNTGELFF.

This clone was counted a few times. The identical CDR3 is also encoded by other nucleotide sequences in the sample. The V gene is TRBV7-2, the J gene TRBJ2-7, with 8 bases fitting TRBD2. This CDR3 has 13 residues. V lost 2 bases and J lost 3; bases outside the gene matches: 0. The germline gives CDR1 SGHTA, CDR2 FQGNSA. The CDR3 spells CASSLLAGYEQYF. The CDR3 region has the DNA TGTGCCAGCAGCTTACTAGCGGGCTACGAGCAGTACTTC.

CDR3 DNA sequence: TGTGCCAGCACCAACCACAGGGAAGGTGAAGCTTTCTTT. It specifies CASTNHREGEAFF. The rearrangement links TRBV27 to TRBJ1-1; tentative D call: TRBD1 (6 bases). Germline V gene sequence: CDR1 MNHEY, CDR2 SMNVEV (reference sequence). The CDR3 extends over 13 amino acids. Trimming pared 7 bases from V and 7 bases from J, leaving 16 bases between.

The chain links TRBV15 to TRBJ2-1; weak D call: TRBD2 (6 bases). CDR3 length: 15 residues. Trimming shortened V by 8 bases and J by 2 bases, and 16 bases separated the two germline ends. CDR1 is LNHNV and CDR2 is YYDKDF in the germline V gene (reference sequence). The CDR3 protein is CATAWWGLTYNEQFF. In nucleotides, the CDR3 is TGTGCCACCGCCTGGTGGGGACTGACCTACAATGAGCAGTTCTTC.

This clone turned up a few times. The chain recombines TRBV5-4 with TRBJ1-2; D is uncertain. With 1 base removed from V and 6 bases from J, the gap between germline ends came to 4 bases. Germline V gives CDR1 SGHNT, CDR2 YYREEE (reference sequence). CDR3 length equals 11 residues. The CDR3 region has the DNA TGTGCCAGCAGCTTGTTAGATGGCTACACCTTC. It yields the protein CASSLLDGYTF. The entire variable domain, with the rest obtained from reference TRBV5-4 and TRBJ1-2, is as follows: ETGVTQSPTHLIKTRGQQVTLRCSSQSGHNTVSWYQQALGQGPQFIFQYYREEENGRGNFPPRFSGLQFPNYSSELNVNALELDDSALYLCASSLLDGYTFGSGTRLTVV.

The J gene is TRBJ2-3, the V gene TRBV14; no firm D call. V was trimmed by 0 bases and J by 4 bases, leaving 5 bases between them. Germline lookup yields CDR1 SGHDN and CDR2 FVKESK. The CDR3 sequence is 13 residues long. The chain's CDR3 is CASSQERADTQYF. The CDR3 nucleotides are TGTGCCAGCAGCCAAGAGAGAGCAGATACGCAGTATTTT.

V is TRBV28 and J is TRBJ1-1; possible D gene TRBD1, 5 bases. CDR3 length: 13 amino acids. Trimming stripped 5 bases from V and 2 bases from J, with 9 bases between. Germline CDR1 reads MDHEN; CDR2 reads SYDVKM. The CDR3 region has the DNA TGTGCCAGCAGTCTGGGGGGTAACACTGAAGCTTTCTTT. This codes for CASSLGGNTEAFF.

V and J are TRBV6-1 and TRBJ2-7; no clear D gene. This CDR3 comprises 14 residues. Trimming cost V 1 base and J 1 base, with 8 bases left between them. Germline V lookup: CDR1 MNHNS, CDR2 SASEGT. CDR3 nucleotides: TGTGCCAGCAGTGAAGGGGCGGTATCCTACGAGCAGTACTTC. It codes for CASSEGAVSYEQYF.

This clone was seen just once. The genes are TRBV7-9 and TRBJ1-5; a weak D match, TRBD1 (6 bases). Germline CDR1 and CDR2: SEHNR and FQNEAQ (reference sequence). The germline V and J ends were trimmed by 5 bases and 5 bases, with 16 bases remaining between them. The CDR3 extends over 15 amino acids. The CDR3 DNA follows: TGTGCCAGCAGCAAGGGCACAGGGAGGTATCAGCCCCAGCATTTT. As protein: CASSKGTGRYQPQHF. Supplemented by reference TRBV7-9 and TRBJ1-5, the full variable domain reads DTGVSQNPRHKITKRGQNVTFRCDPISEHNRLYWYRQTLGQGPEFLTYFQNEAQLEKSRLLSDRFSAERPKGSFSTLEIQRTEQGDSAMYLCASSKGTGRYQPQHFGDGTRLSIL.

This sequence joins TRBV6-6 and TRBJ2-3; 11 nucleotides agree with TRBD2. From germline, CDR1 is MNHNY and CDR2 SVGAGI (reference sequence). Trimming removed 2 bases from V and 6 bases from J; junction bases left unmatched: 7. CDR3 length equals 16 residues. The CDR3, as DNA: TGTGCCAGCAGTTACCCGAAGGTAGCGGGAGGGGATACGCAGTATTTT. Its translation: CASSYPKVAGGDTQYF.

The CDR3 region has the DNA TGTGCTAGTGGTTCACGGACAGGGGGAGGCGGGGAGCTGTTTTTT. Encoded protein: CASGSRTGGGGELFF. The V and J genes are TRBV12-5 and TRBJ2-2, with 10 positions matching TRBD1. Unmatched junction bases numbered 6, after V lost 4 bases and J lost 7 bases. The CDR3 sequence is 15 residues long. From germline, CDR1 is LGHNT and CDR2 FRNRAP.

This chain joins TRBV5-4 and TRBJ2-5, with D perhaps matching TRBD1 (6 bases). The length of the CDR3 is 15 residues. From germline, CDR1 is SGHNT and CDR2 YYREEE (reference sequence). V lost 0 bases to trimming and J lost 2 bases, with 11 bases between them. CDR3 nucleotide sequence: TGTGCCAGCAGCTTGGACAGGGTTACTCAAGAGACCCAGTACTTC. Translating gives CASSLDRVTQETQYF.

This sequence joins TRBV18 and TRBJ2-1; 9 bases fit TRBD1. The CDR3 totals 13 residues. From germline, CDR1 is KGHSH and CDR2 LQKENI. The J segment lost 8 bases and the V segment lost 5 bases, leaving 4 bases of the junction unmatched. The CDR3 region is CASSNTGGHEQFF. The DNA of the CDR3 is TGTGCCAGCTCAAATACAGGGGGCCATGAGCAGTTCTTC.

This clone has only a few counts. J is TRBJ2-7 and V is TRBV4-1; 8 positions agree with TRBD2. V lost 0 bases and J lost 3; bases outside the gene matches: 4. Germline V gene sequence: CDR1 MGHRA, CDR2 YSYEKL. The CDR3 loop spans 15 amino acids. The CDR3 is CASSQDPSGYYEQYF. The CDR3 DNA reads as TGCGCCAGCAGCCAAGATCCTAGCGGGTACTACGAGCAGTACTTC.

The chain joins TRBV30 to TRBJ2-1; 10 nucleotides agree with TRBD2. The germline V gene encodes CDR1 GTSNPN and CDR2 SVGIG (reference sequence). The junction had 0 bases not matched to a gene; V was cut back by 4 bases and J by 0 bases. The CDR3 contains 14 residues. The CDR3 DNA reads TGTGCCTGGACTAGCGGGAGCTCCTACAATGAGCAGTTCTTC. It is translated as CAWTSGSSYNEQFF. Combining the CDR3 with reference TRBV30 and TRBJ2-1 gives the whole variable domain SQTIHQWPATLVQPVGSPLSLECTVEGTSNPNLYWYRQAAGRGLQLLFYSVGIGQISSEVPQNLSASRPQDRQFILSSKKLLLSDSGFYLCAWTSGSSYNEQFFGPGTRLTVL.

This chain links TRBV7-2 with TRBJ2-3; 10 nucleotides line up with TRBD2. Germline assignment: CDR1 SGHTA and CDR2 FQGNSA. V lost 5 bases and J lost 3; bases outside the gene matches: 2. The CDR3 runs to 14 residues. The CDR3 DNA reads TGTGCCAGCAGCCTACTAGCGGGAACAGATACGCAGTATTTT. Its translation is CASSLLAGTDTQYF.

In its sample, this clone was seen once. This chain connects TRBV7-8 to TRBJ1-3; possible D gene TRBD1, 6 bases. V shed 2 bases and J shed 2 bases, with 13 bases lying between them. This CDR3 has 16 residues. Germline V gene data show CDR1 as SGHVS and CDR2 as FQNEAQ. The CDR3 bases are TGTGCCAGCAGCTTACCCCGGGACAATCCTGGAAACACCATATATTTT. Translated, it gives CASSLPRDNPGNTIYF.

The chain joins TRBV9 to TRBJ1-1, with D unclear. Deletions cut 4 bases from V and 3 bases from J, with 22 bases between. This CDR3 contains 17 residues. Germline CDR1 and CDR2: SGDLS and YYNGEE. The CDR3 protein is CASSPGRVPVKHTEAFF. CDR3 in DNA: TGTGCCAGCAGCCCGGGGAGGGTCCCCGTTAAGCACACTGAAGCTTTCTTT.

By frequency in the sample, this clone is medium-sized. Other DNA sequences from this sample encode an identical CDR3 as well. CDR3 loop: CASSLNTGELFF. The CDR3, as DNA: TGTGCCAGCAGCCTGAACACCGGGGAGCTGTTTTTT. The chain joins TRBV11-2 to TRBJ2-2; no clear D. The CDR3 sequence is 12 residues long. Trimming stripped 5 bases from V and 1 base from J, with 2 bases between. From germline, CDR1 is SGHAT and CDR2 FQNNGV.

The CDR3 DNA is TGTGCCAGCAGTTGGACTAGCGGGGGGGGGACAGATACGCAGTATTTT. Residues: CASSWTSGGGTDTQYF. The chain links TRBV2 to TRBJ2-3; TRBD2 matches at 15 bases. Germline CDR1 and CDR2: SNHLY and FYNNEI. This CDR3 has 16 residues. V dropped 5 bases and J dropped 3; count of bases not matched to a gene: 3.

This sequence joins TRBV5-1 and TRBJ1-1; D remains unclear. V gave up 1 base and J gave up 1 base, with 5 bases separating them. This CDR3 is 13 amino acids long. Germline V gives CDR1 SGHRS, CDR2 YFSETQ. CDR3 region: CASSLRENTEAFF. As DNA, the CDR3 is TGCGCCAGCAGCTTGAGGGAGAACACTGAAGCTTTCTTT.

The chain recombines TRBV2 with TRBJ1-2; D is uncertain. V was shortened by 1 base and J by 4 bases, with 13 bases between the two germline ends. Germline assignment: CDR1 SNHLY and CDR2 FYNNEI. This CDR3 has 15 residues. CDR3 sequence (DNA): TGTGCCAGCAGTGAAGTAGAGGAGCACCTCTATGGCTACACCTTC. It encodes CASSEVEEHLYGYTF. Full variable domain (remainder filled in from reference TRBV2 and TRBJ1-2): EPEVTQTPSHQVTQMGQEVILRCVPISNHLYFYWYRQILGQKVEFLVSFYNNEISEKSEIFDDQFSVERPDGSNFTLKIRSTKLEDSAMYFCASSEVEEHLYGYTFGSGTRLTVV.

The rearrangement joins TRBV6-1 to TRBJ1-2; no clear D. This CDR3 has 14 amino acids. Germline CDR1 and CDR2: MNHNS and SASEGT. V lost 6 bases and J 4 bases, leaving 15 bases between the germline ends. In DNA, the CDR3 is TGTGCCAGCAGATTACCGGGAAGCTCCTATGGCTACACCTTC. Protein: CASRLPGSSYGYTF.

The chain carries TRBV27 and TRBJ2-7, with 9 bases fitting TRBD2. The CDR3 is 15 residues long. CDR1 is MNHEY and CDR2 is SMNVEV in the germline V gene (reference sequence). Trimming at V came to 2 bases and at J to 4 bases, leaving 6 bases not matched to a gene. DNA of the CDR3: TGTGCCAGCAGTTTAGCTGGCGGGGGGGCGTACGAGCAGTACTTC. Its translation is CASSLAGGGAYEQYF.

The chain couples TRBV9 to TRBJ2-3; D might be TRBD1 (7 bases). Germline CDR1 and CDR2: SGDLS and YYNGEE. Trimming took off 5 bases at V and 2 bases at J, with 15 bases between the two ends. This CDR3 has 15 amino acids. For the CDR3, the DNA is TGTGCCAGCAGGCCAGGAGGGGGCGACACAGATACGCAGTATTTT. It is translated as CASRPGGGDTDTQYF.

This chain joins TRBV19 and TRBJ2-7, with 8 bases matching TRBD2. Germline-derived CDR1 and CDR2 are LNHDA and SQIVND (reference sequence). V shed 5 bases, J shed 0 bases, and the junction held 3 bases outside the gene matches. The CDR3 covers 14 residues. The chain's CDR3 is CASSLAGGSYEQYF. CDR3 bases: TGTGCCAGTAGTTTGGCGGGAGGCTCCTACGAGCAGTACTTC.

This clone was counted a single time. The V gene is TRBV7-8, the J gene TRBJ2-7; TRBD2 agrees at 8 bases. V shed 3 bases and J 2 bases; nucleotides not matched to a gene: 0. CDR1 SGHVS and CDR2 FQNEAQ come from the germline V gene. This CDR3 has 13 residues. The CDR3 coding sequence is TGTGCCAGCAGCTTGGGACTAGCCTACGAGCAGTACTTC. This sequence encodes CASSLGLAYEQYF.